The 24 T cell receptor beta chains below were found in one sample sequenced in a study of blood T cells in healthy people across ages. The second PCR ran roughly 6 to 11 cycles with a sample-barcoded 5' primer and J-beta primers. MiXCR, run by TCRdb on the 5' RACE reads, gives a single entry per CDR3 protein. In the table there are roughly 1.4 million distinct CDR3 sequences, approximately 59% of which are singletons. Source material: blood. The receptors were sampled from a man between 18 and 29 years old in good health.

The V gene is TRBV5-1, the J gene TRBJ2-4; 7 positions match TRBD1. V shed 2 bases, J shed 6 bases, and the junction held 5 bases outside the gene matches. CDR3 length equals 14 residues. CDR1 is SGHRS, CDR2 YFSETQ, per germline. The CDR3 bases are TGCGCCAGCAGCTTAACAGGGGCGGGAAACATTCAGTACTTC. Translated: CASSLTGAGNIQYF.

This clonotype was seen a few times. This rearrangement joins TRBV12-3 or TRBV12-4 to TRBJ1-4; D gene ambiguous. The CDR3 runs 14 residues. V was cut by 1 base and J by 8 bases, with 11 bases left in between. The CDR3 here is CASSLDPSAEKLFF. Here the CDR3 DNA reads TGTGCCAGCAGTTTAGATCCTTCCGCGGAAAAACTGTTTTTT.

V is TRBV25-1 and J is TRBJ1-1; unclear D gene. There are 13 residues in the CDR3. Per germline, CDR1 MGHDK and CDR2 SYGVNS. V lost 6 bases and J lost 2, with 10 bases in between. The DNA of the CDR3 is TGTGCCAGCAGACCGGGCCTCAACACTGAAGCTTTCTTT. Its protein product is CASRPGLNTEAFF.

The chain is built from TRBV5-6 and TRBJ2-1; 8 nucleotides match TRBD2. Germline trimming cut 0 bases from V and 6 bases from J; bases unmatched to any gene: 8. The CDR3 runs to 16 residues. Germline-derived CDR1 and CDR2 are SGHDT and YYEEEE. The CDR3 sequence is CASSLALAGTSNEQFF. The CDR3 coding sequence is TGTGCCAGCAGCTTGGCCTTAGCGGGAACGAGCAATGAGCAGTTCTTC. Combining the CDR3 with reference TRBV5-6 and TRBJ2-1 gives the whole variable domain DAGVTQSPTHLIKTRGQQVTLRCSPKSGHDTVSWYQQALGQGPQFIFQYYEEEERQRGNFPDRFSGHQFPNYSSELNVNALLLGDSALYLCASSLALAGTSNEQFFGPGTRLTVL.

The chain combines TRBV7-2 with TRBJ1-2; the D is unclear. In germline, CDR1 is SGHTA, CDR2 FQGNSA. The CDR3 runs 17 residues. Trimming took 1 base from V and 4 from J, leaving 19 bases between them. The CDR3, as DNA: TGTGCCAGCAGCTTAGGATACTTTGCCACAGTGGGCTATGGCTACACCTTC. Translated: CASSLGYFATVGYGYTF.

About this clonotype itself: This CDR3 fails to terminate in the conserved phenylalanine or tryptophan, so it likely reflects a read error. V gene TRBV27 combines with J gene TRBJ2-3, with 9 bases identical to TRBD1. The CDR3 extends over 20 amino acids. Germline V gene sequence: CDR1 MNHEY, CDR2 SMNVEV (reference sequence). J gave up 2 bases and V 7 bases, and 22 bases lay outside the gene matches. The CDR3 DNA reads TGTGCCAGCACCCCACACCCGGGACAGGGAATACCTCCTAACACAGATACGCAGTATGTT. Protein product: CASTPHPGQGIPPNTDTQYV.

The chain couples TRBV14 to TRBJ1-2; D is uncertain. Germline V gene lookup returns CDR1 SGHDN and CDR2 FVKESK. Deletions cut 0 bases from V and 4 bases from J, with 12 bases between. The CDR3 loop spans 15 amino acids. CDR3 bases: TGTGCCAGCAGCCAAGAATTCGGTGGCCTCTATGGCTACACCTTC. Its translation is CASSQEFGGLYGYTF.

V and J are TRBV6-5 and TRBJ2-1, with D tentatively TRBD1 or TRBD2 (5 bases each). The last part of the DNA fits TRBJ2-7 better; the J call may be wrong. The germline CDR1 and CDR2 sequences are MNHEY and SVGAGI. CDR3 length equals 14 residues. The CDR3 DNA reads TGTGCCAGCTCGATGGGGGACGGGCCCTACGAGCAGTACTTC. Translated: CASSMGDGPYEQYF.

The V and J genes are TRBV4-1 and TRBJ1-1, with D possibly being TRBD1 (5 bases). Germline V gives CDR1 MGHRA, CDR2 YSYEKL. The CDR3 is made up of 16 amino acids. With 1 base removed from V and 1 base from J, the gap between germline ends came to 13 bases. The CDR3 protein is CASSQVTVRRNTEAFF. The CDR3 nucleotides read TGCGCCAGCAGCCAAGTGACAGTCCGCCGGAACACTGAAGCTTTCTTT.

In this sample, this clonotype turned up a few times. The genes are TRBV4-1 and TRBJ2-7; the D is unclear. Between the trimmed V and J ends, which lost 4 bases and 1 base, there was a span of 11 bases. Looked up from germline, CDR1 is MGHRA and CDR2 is YSYEKL. The CDR3 has 14 amino acids. CDR3 sequence: CASSPIIGSYEQYF. CDR3 sequence (DNA): TGCGCCAGCAGCCCGATAATAGGGTCCTACGAGCAGTACTTC.

V is TRBV7-2 and J is TRBJ2-1; 12 bases are a match to TRBD2. CDR3 length: 15 amino acids. The germline V gene has CDR1 SGHTA and CDR2 FQGNSA. J gave up 9 bases and V 1 base, and 4 bases lay outside the gene matches. Here the CDR3 reads CASSLELAGGSEQFF. The CDR3 DNA follows: TGTGCCAGCAGCTTAGAGCTAGCGGGGGGGAGTGAGCAGTTCTTC.

The count of this clonotype is one. The chain is built from TRBV3-1 and TRBJ2-3; a weak D match, TRBD2 (5 bases). V was cut by 4 bases and J by 11 bases, with 13 bases left in between. The CDR3 consists of 12 residues. CDR1 is LGHDT, CDR2 YNNKEL, per germline (reference sequence). This CDR3 reads CASSPLDLEQYF. The CDR3 DNA follows: TGTGCCAGCAGCCCCCTGGACTTGGAGCAGTATTTT.

The chain carries TRBV6-1 and TRBJ1-5; no definite D call. The CDR3 contains 15 residues. CDR1 and CDR2 from the germline V gene are MNHNS and SASEGT. V was shortened by 5 bases and J by 0 bases, with 11 bases between the two germline ends. CDR3 in amino acids: CASSFSRYSNQPQHF. The CDR3 DNA reads TGTGCCAGCAGTTTTTCACGGTATAGCAATCAGCCCCAGCATTTT.

This clonotype was counted between two and nine times. It is unclear where the CDR3 begins or ends on the DNA, so no DNA is shown, and the CDR3 is as TCRdb lists it. The rearrangement uses TRBV29-1 and TRBJ2-1. The CDR3 spans 10 residues, counting both ends. CDR1 SQVTM and CDR2 ANQGSEA come from the germline V gene. This CDR3 is CSVVGGGAFF.

The chain joins TRBV20-1 to TRBJ2-5; 11 bases line up with TRBD2. Germline V gene sequence: CDR1 DFQATT, CDR2 SNEGSKA (reference sequence). CDR3 length: 15 amino acids. V lost 4 bases and J lost 3; bases outside the gene matches: 7. Written as DNA, the CDR3 is TGCAGTGCTACCGGACTAGCGGGTCAAGAAGAGACCCAGTACTTC. Encoded protein: CSATGLAGQEETQYF.

The V gene is TRBV4-3, the J gene TRBJ1-1; unclear D gene. CDR3 length: 16 residues. Per germline, CDR1 LGHNA and CDR2 YSLEER. With 0 bases removed from V and 1 base from J, the gap between germline ends came to 12 bases. DNA of the CDR3: TGCGCCAGCAGCCAAGATGGCGAGGTGGGGAACACTGAAGCTTTCTTT. This sequence encodes CASSQDGEVGNTEAFF.

V usage is TRBV6-1 and J usage is TRBJ1-5; TRBD1 might be the D (5 bases). Germline CDR1 is MNHNS and CDR2 is SASEGT. There are 19 residues in the CDR3. V lost 5 bases and J 6 bases, leaving 29 bases between the germline ends. The DNA of the CDR3 is TGTGCCAGCAGTCCACCTCCGGGACTTACCCTAACCGCAGGTCAGCCCCAGCATTTT. It translates to CASSPPPGLTLTAGQPQHF.

This clonotype was seen more than once but under ten times. V usage is TRBV6-2 or TRBV6-3 and J usage is TRBJ2-1, with 7 bases lining up with TRBD2. The V gene's germline CDR1 is MNHEY and CDR2 SVGEGT. The V gene end was trimmed by 8 bases and the J gene end by 6 bases; junction bases not matched to a gene: 10. There are 14 residues in the CDR3. The CDR3, as DNA: TGTGCCAGCCAAATGGGGGGGACCACCAATGAGCAGTTCTTC. It is translated as CASQMGGTTNEQFF.

This clonotype was recorded once. J is TRBJ2-4 and V is TRBV6-2 or TRBV6-3; 9 nucleotides agree with TRBD2. The end of the DNA fits TRBJ2-7 better, so the J call may be wrong. Germline V gene lookup returns CDR1 MNHEY and CDR2 SVGEGT. The CDR3 is 14 residues long. The CDR3, as DNA: TGTGCCAGCAGTTCGGCGGGAGGGGCCCACGAGCAGTACTTC. Its translation: CASSSAGGAHEQYF.

The genes are TRBV21-1 and TRBJ1-5. TRBV21-1 counts as a pseudogene. The CDR3 totals 12 residues. The CDR3 sequence: CASSRAYQPQHF. CDR3 sequence (DNA): TGTGCCAGTAGCCGGGCTTATCAGCCCCAGCATTTT.

As regards this clonotype: The junction differs from germline at one of its ends, possibly a read error. The J gene is TRBJ2-3, the V gene TRBV7-7, with D perhaps matching TRBD2 (5 bases). The CDR3 is made up of 15 amino acids. CDR1 is SSHAT and CDR2 is FNYEAQ in the germline V gene (reference sequence). The CDR3 spells CASSLGPTGVDAQYF. The CDR3 DNA reads as TGTGCTAGCAGCTTAGGACCCACCGGGGTAGATGCGCAGTATTTT.

The chain links TRBV29-1 to TRBJ2-1; 7 bases agree with TRBD2. CDR1 and CDR2 (germline): SQVTM, ANQGSEA. The CDR3 contains 10 residues. V lost 6 bases, J lost 15 bases, and 8 bases stayed unmatched. The CDR3 DNA is TGCAGCGTGTCGGGGGGTGGTCTGTTCTTC. It specifies CSVSGGGLFF.

In this sample, this clonotype turned up a few times. The chain recombines TRBV6-6 with TRBJ2-1; no reliable D call. V was trimmed by 2 bases and J by 7 bases, leaving 9 bases between them. CDR3 size: 13 residues. Germline values: CDR1 MNHNY, CDR2 SVGAGI (reference sequence). CDR3: CASSYRLDNEQFF. CDR3 DNA sequence: TGTGCCAGCAGTTACCGTCTCGATAATGAGCAGTTCTTC.

This clonotype has more than one count but fewer than ten. The V and J genes are TRBV20-1 and TRBJ2-7; 7 bases are a match to TRBD2. Germline CDR1 is DFQATT and CDR2 is SNEGSKA (reference sequence). The CDR3 extends over 16 amino acids. The ends lost 3 bases at V and 3 bases at J; junction bases unmatched: 14. CDR3 region: CSARGPLPGRRYEQYF. In nucleotides, the CDR3 is TGCAGTGCTAGGGGCCCCCTTCCCGGGAGGCGCTACGAGCAGTACTTC.